This entry lists 28 T cell receptor beta chains sequenced from one sample in a study of spatial heterogeneity in lung cancer. TCRdb called the 5' RACE reads again in MiXCR, with one record for every CDR3 protein. The sample has roughly 110,000 distinct CDR3 sequences, roughly 10% seen once. Time point: blood at routine non-recurrence follow-up after resection. This material consisted of PBMCs, taken at follow-up. These receptors were taken from a female donor with early-stage non-small cell lung cancer.

This clonotype was counted between two and nine times. The chain is built from TRBV29-1 and TRBJ1-4; D unclear. The CDR3 has 13 residues. V lost 5 bases and J lost 10, with 17 bases in between. Germline V gene data show CDR1 as SQVTM and CDR2 as ANQGSEA. This CDR3 is CSVITRETGKLFF. In nucleotides, the CDR3 is TGCAGCGTTATAACCCGGGAGACTGGAAAACTGTTTTTT.

V and J are TRBV28 and TRBJ2-1, with D perhaps matching TRBD1 or TRBD2 (5 bases each). Germline-derived CDR1 and CDR2 are MDHEN and SYDVKM. The V and J ends lost 8 bases and 0 bases respectively, with 29 bases between them. CDR3 length: 20 residues. CDR3 residues: CASFSLAGGAIRSSYNEQFF. Written as DNA, the CDR3 is TGTGCCAGCTTCTCCCTAGCTGGGGGAGCGATTAGGAGCTCCTACAATGAGCAGTTCTTC.

The chain links TRBV6-5 to TRBJ2-5; 7 nucleotides match TRBD2. Losses at the gene ends were 7 bases for V and 2 bases for J; bases not matched to a gene: 4. CDR3 length: 13 amino acids. CDR1 MNHEY and CDR2 SVGAGI come from the germline V gene. CDR3: CASIGTTQETQYF. CDR3 nucleotides: TGTGCCAGCATTGGGACTACACAAGAGACCCAGTACTTC.

This clonotype was counted many times. The rearrangement uses TRBV20-1 and TRBJ1-2; D call uncertain. The CDR3 contains 9 residues. The ends were cut back, 6 bases at V and 3 bases at J, with 2 bases in the middle. Looked up from germline, CDR1 is DFQATT and CDR2 is SNEGSKA (reference sequence). This CDR3 reads CSADYGYTF. CDR3 coding DNA: TGCAGTGCCGACTATGGCTACACCTTC.

This clonotype was observed many times. J is TRBJ1-2 and V is TRBV7-2; TRBD1 might be the D (6 bases). The CDR3 length is 15 residues. Germline CDR1 SGHTA, CDR2 FQGNSA. V was cut by 1 base and J by 2 bases, with 11 bases left in between. The CDR3 DNA reads as TGTGCCAGCAGCTTAGATCCGACAGGCAACTATGGCTACACCTTC. Its protein product is CASSLDPTGNYGYTF.

CDR3 in DNA: TGTGCCAGCGTAGGGGTGGCTGGGGCCAACGTCCTGACTTTC. Translation: CASVGVAGANVLTF. This sequence joins TRBV12-3 or TRBV12-4 and TRBJ2-6; the D gene is possibly TRBD1 (5 bases). The CDR3 is 14 amino acids. V lost 8 bases and J 2 bases, leaving 10 bases between the germline ends.

This clonotype appeared a few times. The chain joins TRBV28 to TRBJ1-1; the D is unclear. Trimming took off 5 bases at V and 7 bases at J, with 8 bases between the two ends. The V gene's germline CDR1 is MDHEN and CDR2 SYDVKM. The CDR3 sequence is 11 residues long. The CDR3 loop is CASSARIEAFF. CDR3 nucleotides: TGTGCCAGCAGTGCGAGGATTGAAGCTTTCTTT.

In its sample, this clonotype was seen a few times. The chain uses TRBV9 and TRBJ2-3, with 10 bases identical to TRBD2. The CDR3 has 17 amino acids. Germline V gene data show CDR1 as SGDLS and CDR2 as YYNGEE. Trimming at V came to 0 bases and at J to 2 bases, leaving 6 bases not matched to a gene. CDR3 loop: CASSVASGRSSTDTQYF. The CDR3 DNA is TGTGCCAGCAGCGTAGCTAGCGGGAGATCCTCCACAGATACGCAGTATTTT.

This clonotype was picked up many times. V usage is TRBV19 and J usage is TRBJ1-2; a possible D gene is TRBD1 (5 bases). CDR3 length: 13 amino acids. The germline CDR1 and CDR2 sequences are LNHDA and SQIVND (reference sequence). The V end was cut by 10 bases, the J end by 3 bases, with 15 bases between. CDR3 sequence: CATCVRADYGYTF. CDR3 nucleotides: TGTGCCACCTGTGTCAGGGCCGACTATGGCTACACCTTC.

V gene TRBV6-5 combines with J gene TRBJ1-2; possible D gene TRBD1, 5 bases. With 5 bases removed from V and 3 bases from J, the gap between germline ends came to 16 bases. CDR3 length: 15 amino acids. CDR1 is MNHEY and CDR2 is SVGAGI in the germline V gene. The DNA of the CDR3 is TGTGCCAGCAGTCAGGACTCCCCAGGGTACTATGGCTACACCTTC. Translated, it gives CASSQDSPGYYGYTF.

This clonotype was detected a few times. V and J are TRBV20-1 and TRBJ2-7; maybe TRBD2 (6 bases). This CDR3 spans 14 amino acids. Germline V gene data show CDR1 as DFQATT and CDR2 as SNEGSKA (reference sequence). Trimming pared 2 bases from V and 2 bases from J, leaving 13 bases between. The CDR3: CSARSAGGAYEQYF. The CDR3 DNA reads TGCAGTGCTAGATCCGCAGGAGGGGCCTACGAGCAGTACTTC.

This sequence joins TRBV6-5 and TRBJ1-2; maybe TRBD1 (6 bases). The V end lost 2 bases, the J end lost 4 bases, and 14 bases lay between the germline ends. This CDR3 has 15 residues. Looked up from germline, CDR1 is MNHEY and CDR2 is SVGAGI. CDR3: CASSYGQGRVYGYTF. CDR3 nucleotide sequence: TGTGCCAGCAGTTACGGGCAGGGGCGCGTCTATGGCTACACCTTC.

This clonotype was counted only a few times. This chain joins TRBV19 and TRBJ1-5; D unclear. The CDR3 is 15 amino acids. The V end was cut by 7 bases, the J end by 3 bases, with 16 bases between. Germline assignment: CDR1 LNHDA and CDR2 SQIVND (reference sequence). Here the CDR3 DNA reads TGTGCCAGTACTACTCGCTACAGTTTCAATCAGCCCCAGCATTTT. Translating it yields CASTTRYSFNQPQHF.

In this sample, this clonotype turned up many times. This chain joins TRBV4-3 and TRBJ1-3, with D perhaps matching TRBD1 (5 bases). Germline V gene lookup returns CDR1 LGHNA and CDR2 YSLEER. Trimming pared 4 bases from V and 0 bases from J, leaving 13 bases between. The CDR3 runs to 16 residues. The CDR3 spells CASSPQWGISGNTIYF. CDR3 DNA: TGCGCCAGCAGCCCCCAATGGGGGATCTCTGGAAACACCATATATTTT.

The V call is TRBV2, the J call TRBJ1-5; D is uncertain. The CDR3 consists of 13 residues. V lost 3 bases and J lost 6, with 9 bases in between. Germline V gene data show CDR1 as SNHLY and CDR2 as FYNNEI. The CDR3 region is CASSDRNTQPQHF. The CDR3 DNA reads TGTGCCAGCAGTGACAGGAACACTCAGCCCCAGCATTTT.

This clonotype was observed many times. This rearrangement joins TRBV14 to TRBJ2-6; TRBD2 might be the D (5 bases). The V gene lost 4 bases and the J gene lost 7 bases, with 23 bases spanning the gap. CDR1 SGHDN and CDR2 FVKESK come from the germline V gene. The CDR3 length is 18 residues. The CDR3 DNA is TGTGCCAGCAGCCCCCGTTTGGGGTTCTATGAGGGAGCCAACGTCCTGACTTTC. It yields the protein CASSPRLGFYEGANVLTF.

This clonotype was observed a few times. V is TRBV5-1 and J is TRBJ1-1; D unclear. Germline V lookup: CDR1 SGHRS, CDR2 YFSETQ. Trimming left V 0 bases short and J 2 bases short, with 8 bases between. The CDR3 totals 14 residues. CDR3 sequence: CASSLGSFNTEAFF. CDR3 nucleotides: TGCGCCAGCAGCTTGGGCAGCTTTAACACTGAAGCTTTCTTT. Full variable domain (remainder filled in from reference TRBV5-1 and TRBJ1-1): KAGVTQTPRYLIKTRGQQVTLSCSPISGHRSVSWYQQTPGQGLQFLFEYFSETQRNKGNFPGRFSGRQFSNSRSEMNVSTLELGDSALYLCASSLGSFNTEAFFGQGTRLTVV.

Only a few counts were recorded for this clonotype. The chain joins TRBV20-1 to TRBJ2-1; 10 bases map to TRBD2. The CDR3 is 14 residues long. Per the germline V gene, CDR1 is DFQATT and CDR2 is SNEGSKA (reference sequence). J lost 3 bases, V lost 5 bases, and 4 bases had no gene match. In DNA, the CDR3 is TGCAGTGCTGCCAGGACTAGCGGCTACAATGAGCAGTTCTTC. Amino acid sequence: CSAARTSGYNEQFF.

This clonotype was detected only a few times. The chain employs TRBV11-2 and TRBJ2-7; 10 bases fit TRBD2. The V and J ends lost 0 bases and 6 bases, in that order; junction bases with no gene match: 14. Germline CDR1 is SGHAT and CDR2 is FQNNGV. This CDR3 contains 18 residues. The CDR3 DNA is TGTGCCAGCAGCTTAGAGGGTTCTAGCGGGAGTGTCCGACGCGAGCAGTACTTC. Its protein is CASSLEGSSGSVRREQYF.

The rearrangement joins TRBV7-9 to TRBJ1-2; D may be TRBD1 (5 bases). Germline CDR1 is SEHNR and CDR2 is FQNEAQ (reference sequence). CDR3 length: 12 amino acids. V was trimmed by 4 bases and J by 5 bases, leaving 8 bases between them. CDR3 nucleotides: TGTGCCAGCAGCTCGGAGGGGTATGGCTACACCTTC. Translated, it gives CASSSEGYGYTF.

The rearrangement links TRBV29-1 to TRBJ2-3; TRBD1 is a possible D gene (6 bases). V lost 0 bases to trimming and J lost 3 bases, with 13 bases between them. CDR1 and CDR2 (germline): SQVTM, ANQGSEA. CDR3 length: 15 residues. CDR3 sequence reads: CSVEDRGQRTDTQYF. The CDR3 region has the DNA TGCAGCGTTGAAGACAGGGGCCAGCGGACAGATACGCAGTATTTT.

This clonotype showed up just a few times. The V and J genes are TRBV7-2 and TRBJ2-3; 7 bases align to TRBD2. Germline CDR1 SGHTA, CDR2 FQGNSA. The CDR3 runs 16 residues. The V and J ends lost 0 bases and 1 base, in that order; junction bases with no gene match: 4. The CDR3 is CASSLAGGPGTDTQYF. DNA of the CDR3: TGTGCCAGCAGCTTAGCGGGAGGGCCGGGCACAGATACGCAGTATTTT.

The sample holds many counts of this clonotype. J is TRBJ1-5 and V is TRBV28; D unresolved. V lost 8 bases and J lost 2, with 10 bases in between. This CDR3 is built from 13 residues. Germline assignment: CDR1 MDHEN and CDR2 SYDVKM. CDR3 in amino acids: CASQDSGNQPQHF. Here the CDR3 DNA reads TGTGCCAGCCAAGATAGCGGCAATCAGCCCCAGCATTTT.

This clonotype has only a few counts. Written as DNA, the CDR3 is TGTGCCACCAGTATCTTAGCGGGAGAAGAGACCCAGTACTTC. This translates into CATSILAGEETQYF. The chain has TRBV24-1 and TRBJ2-5; 9 bases map to TRBD2. After removal of 6 bases from V and 3 bases from J, the junction contained 4 bases not matched to a gene. Germline V gene data show CDR1 as KGHDR and CDR2 as SFDVKD. CDR3 length equals 14 residues.

The chain recombines TRBV6-5 with TRBJ2-7; D remains unclear. The ends were cut back, 2 bases at V and 3 bases at J, with 11 bases in the middle. CDR1 and CDR2 from the germline V gene are MNHEY and SVGAGI. This CDR3 spans 14 amino acids. The CDR3 nucleotides read TGTGCCAGCAGTTACAGGGAAGGCAACTACGAGCAGTACGTC. Residues: CASSYREGNYEQYV.

This clonotype showed up many times. The chain is built from TRBV20-1 and TRBJ2-1, with D tentatively TRBD2 (6 bases). The germline V gene has CDR1 DFQATT and CDR2 SNEGSKA (reference sequence). The length of the CDR3 is 18 residues. Trimming took 0 bases from V and 14 from J, leaving 32 bases between them. CDR3 loop: CSARDIGERVGAKVTEFF. CDR3 in DNA: TGCAGTGCTAGAGATATTGGTGAGCGGGTAGGGGCGAAAGTTACGGAGTTCTTC.

The genes are TRBV6-5 and TRBJ2-1, with TRBD2 matching over 7 bases. The CDR3 sequence is 15 residues long. The germline CDR1 and CDR2 sequences are MNHEY and SVGAGI. Trimming cost V 6 bases and J 3 bases; bases outside gene matches: 8. The CDR3 sequence is CASRSPGGSYNEQFF. The CDR3 bases are TGTGCCAGCAGGTCACCGGGAGGAAGCTACAATGAGCAGTTCTTC.

By its share, this clonotype is large. The chain is built from TRBV12-3 or TRBV12-4 and TRBJ2-5; 10 bases are a match to TRBD1. Germline trimming cut 3 bases from V and 4 bases from J; bases unmatched to any gene: 17. The CDR3 runs to 19 residues. The CDR3 reads CASSFQFVRPGQGRETQYF. The CDR3, as DNA: TGTGCCAGCAGTTTTCAGTTCGTCCGTCCGGGACAGGGGAGAGAGACCCAGTACTTC.